The 10 T cell receptor beta chains below were found in one sample sequenced in a study of blood T cell repertoires in COVID-19. Assay: immunoSEQ multiplex PCR; the TCRdb copy retains only in-frame clones and omits some. Of approximately 69,000 clones listed, less than 75% were seen once; the top ten hold around 20%. Sequenced sample: peripheral blood. These receptors originate from a man aged 55 to 70 with acute or convalescent COVID-19.

V gene TRBV20-1 combines with J gene TRBJ1-1, with unresolved D. Germline values: CDR1 DFQATT, CDR2 SNEGSKA (reference sequence). The CDR3 is made up of 12 amino acids. Trimming removed 3 bases at V and 6 bases at J, with 11 bases between. The CDR3 bases are TGCAGTGCTAGTGAGGTCTCAGCTGAAGCTTTCTTT. Its protein product is CSASEVSAEAFF.

The rearrangement links TRBV4-1 to TRBJ1-3; D is unresolved. Germline V gives CDR1 MGHRA, CDR2 YSYEKL. Trimming stripped 1 base from V and 0 bases from J, with 10 bases between. The CDR3 length is 16 residues. In DNA, the CDR3 is TGCGCCAGCAGCCAAGCCCCCCCGTTCTCTGGAAACACCATATATTTT. Translating gives CASSQAPPFSGNTIYF.

This chain links TRBV19 with TRBJ2-1; 7 bases agree with TRBD1. Germline CDR1 and CDR2: LNHDA and SQIVND (reference sequence). The CDR3 sequence is 14 residues long. With V trimmed by 6 bases and J by 4 bases, 6 bases remained unmatched. CDR3 DNA: TGTGCCAGTAGATCTAGGGGGCTTTACAATGAGCAGTTCTTC. Translated: CASRSRGLYNEQFF.

V gene TRBV24-1 combines with J gene TRBJ2-5; D unresolved. Trimming left V 7 bases short and J 0 bases short, with 11 bases between. Germline lookup yields CDR1 KGHDR and CDR2 SFDVKD. The CDR3 extends over 14 amino acids. The CDR3 region has the DNA TGTGCCACCAGCACCTCAGCGTACCAAGAGACCCAGTACTTC. Translation: CATSTSAYQETQYF.

This sequence joins TRBV11-1 and TRBJ1-1; D gene unclear. The CDR3 length is 15 residues. From germline, CDR1 is SGHAT and CDR2 FQDESV (reference sequence). The V and J ends lost 5 bases and 4 bases respectively, with 17 bases between them. DNA for the CDR3: TGTGCCAGCAGCCTAGAACGCGGGTCGGGCACTGAAGCTTTCTTT. Its protein product is CASSLERGSGTEAFF.

The CDR3 sequence: CASSGGQPFVDSPLHF. In DNA form, the CDR3 reads TGTGCCAGCAGTGGCGGACAGCCTTTCGTTGATTCACCCCTCCACTTT. The chain recombines TRBV2 with TRBJ1-6; weak D call: TRBD1 (6 bases). The V and J ends lost 4 bases and 8 bases respectively, with 18 bases between them. The CDR3 length is 16 residues. Germline V gives CDR1 SNHLY, CDR2 FYNNEI.

This chain links TRBV10-1 with TRBJ2-2, with D uncertain. Germline loops: CDR1 WNHNN, CDR2 SYGVQD (reference sequence). The CDR3 sequence is 15 residues long. The V and J ends lost 3 bases and 6 bases respectively, with 14 bases between them. CDR3: CASSDWLLESGELFF. The CDR3 coding sequence is TGCGCCAGCAGTGATTGGCTTCTGGAGTCCGGGGAGCTGTTTTTT.

The chain combines TRBV5-5 with TRBJ2-1; D unclear. Germline lookup yields CDR1 SGHKS and CDR2 YYEKEE (reference sequence). This CDR3 has 15 residues. The V end lost 0 bases, the J end lost 0 bases, and 7 bases lay between the germline ends. This chain's CDR3 is CASSLDSSSYNEQFF. The CDR3 nucleotides are TGTGCCAGCAGCTTGGACTCGAGCTCCTACAATGAGCAGTTCTTC.

The gene calls are TRBV6-5 and TRBJ2-1, with TRBD2 matching 13 bases. Germline CDR1 and CDR2: MNHEY and SVGAGI. Trimming removed 2 bases from V and 5 bases from J; junction bases left unmatched: 0. The CDR3 loop spans 15 amino acids. The CDR3 is CASSYGLAGDNEQFF. For the CDR3, the DNA is TGTGCCAGCAGTTACGGACTAGCGGGAGACAATGAGCAGTTCTTC.

This clone showed up just once. V is TRBV27 and J is TRBJ2-7, with TRBD2 matching over 7 bases. The V segment lost 0 bases and the J segment 1 base; nucleotides outside the gene matches: 6. The length of the CDR3 is 16 residues. CDR1 and CDR2 from the germline V gene are MNHEY and SMNVEV (reference sequence). The CDR3 protein is CASSLSLGGSSYEQYF. The DNA of the CDR3 is TGTGCCAGCAGTTTATCGCTGGGCGGGAGTTCCTACGAGCAGTACTTC.